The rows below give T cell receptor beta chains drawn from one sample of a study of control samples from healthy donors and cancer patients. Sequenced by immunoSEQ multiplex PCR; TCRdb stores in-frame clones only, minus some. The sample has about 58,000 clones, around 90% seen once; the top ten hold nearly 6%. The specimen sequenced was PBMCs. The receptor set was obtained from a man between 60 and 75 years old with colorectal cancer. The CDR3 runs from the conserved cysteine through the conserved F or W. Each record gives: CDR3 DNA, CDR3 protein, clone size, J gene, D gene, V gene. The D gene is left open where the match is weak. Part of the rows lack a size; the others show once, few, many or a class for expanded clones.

CDR3nt: TGTGCCAGCTCGCCATTCGGTGAAAAACTGTTTTTT
CDR3aa: CASSPFGEKLFF
abundance: NA
j_gene: TRBJ1-4
d_gene: NA
v_gene: TRBV18

CDR3nt: TGCGCCAGCCGGAACTTGAACACTGAAGCTTTCTTT
CDR3aa: CASRNLNTEAFF
abundance: few
j_gene: TRBJ1-1
d_gene: NA
v_gene: TRBV10-2

CDR3nt: TGTGCCAGAAGCTTAGTGTTTGGCTCCTACGAGCAGTACTTC
CDR3aa: CARSLVFGSYEQYF
abundance: NA
j_gene: TRBJ2-7
d_gene: NA
v_gene: TRBV5-3

CDR3nt: TGCGCCAGCAGTGAGGGCAGACGCTATGGCTACACCTTC
CDR3aa: CASSEGRRYGYTF
abundance: NA
j_gene: TRBJ1-2
d_gene: NA
v_gene: TRBV10-1

CDR3nt: TGTGCCAGCAACCAGGGCTATGGCTACACCTTC
CDR3aa: CASNQGYGYTF
abundance: NA
j_gene: TRBJ1-2
d_gene: NA
v_gene: TRBV25-1

CDR3nt: TGTGCCAGCAGCGTTATAGCTCAGGGGGCCAACACTGAAGCTTTCTTT
CDR3aa: CASSVIAQGANTEAFF
abundance: once
j_gene: TRBJ1-1
d_gene: TRBD1
v_gene: TRBV9

CDR3nt: TGTGCCAGCTCACCACCTGCGGGGGGATCTCGGAACACCATATATTTT
CDR3aa: CASSPPAGGSRNTIYF
abundance: NA
j_gene: TRBJ1-3
d_gene: NA
v_gene: TRBV18

CDR3nt: TGTGCCAGCAGCGTAGGTGGACCAAATGAAAAACTGTTTTTT
CDR3aa: CASSVGGPNEKLFF
abundance: NA
j_gene: TRBJ1-4
d_gene: NA
v_gene: TRBV9

CDR3nt: TGTGCCAGTAGTATCGTGGCGGGTCCGGCTAATCAGCCCCAGCATTTT
CDR3aa: CASSIVAGPANQPQHF
abundance: NA
j_gene: TRBJ1-5
d_gene: NA
v_gene: TRBV19

CDR3nt: TGCGCCAGCAGCCGGGACCCGCCGAACACTGAAGCTTTCTTT
CDR3aa: CASSRDPPNTEAFF
abundance: NA
j_gene: TRBJ1-1
d_gene: NA
v_gene: TRBV5-1

CDR3nt: TGTGCCAGCAGTGTCAGTTGGTACGAGCAGTACTTC
CDR3aa: CASSVSWYEQYF
abundance: NA
j_gene: TRBJ2-7
d_gene: NA
v_gene: TRBV12-3/TRBV12-4

CDR3nt: TGTGCCAGTCAGGCCCGGGACAGGGGGGAAAAACTGTTTTTT
CDR3aa: CASQARDRGEKLFF
abundance: few
j_gene: TRBJ1-4
d_gene: TRBD1
v_gene: TRBV3-1/TRBV3-2

CDR3nt: TGTGCCAGCAGCTTGTGGGATGGCACTGAAGCTTTCTTT
CDR3aa: CASSLWDGTEAFF
abundance: once
j_gene: TRBJ1-1
d_gene: NA
v_gene: TRBV5-5

CDR3nt: TGTGCCAGCAGCCCGGGACGCTTCTATGGCTACACCTTC
CDR3aa: CASSPGRFYGYTF
abundance: NA
j_gene: TRBJ1-2
d_gene: NA
v_gene: TRBV11-2

CDR3nt: TGTGCCACGACAGCTACCACGAACACCGGGGAGCTGTTTTTT
CDR3aa: CATTATTNTGELFF
abundance: NA
j_gene: TRBJ2-2
d_gene: NA
v_gene: TRBV19

CDR3nt: TGTGCCAGCAGCCAGAGGGCCCGGGACAGGGCGCCATATGGCTACACCTTC
CDR3aa: CASSQRARDRAPYGYTF
abundance: NA
j_gene: TRBJ1-2
d_gene: TRBD1
v_gene: TRBV14

CDR3nt: TGTGCCAGCAGTCCGACTAGCATCGGGGAGCTGTTTTTT
CDR3aa: CASSPTSIGELFF
abundance: once
j_gene: TRBJ2-2
d_gene: TRBD2
v_gene: TRBV6-5

CDR3nt: TGCGCCAGCAGCTTGGGGGCGGATCAGCCCCAGCATTTT
CDR3aa: CASSLGADQPQHF
abundance: NA
j_gene: TRBJ1-5
d_gene: NA
v_gene: TRBV5-1

CDR3nt: TGTGCCAGCAGCTTGGCAGATACGCAGTATTTT
CDR3aa: CASSLADTQYF
abundance: NA
j_gene: TRBJ2-3
d_gene: NA
v_gene: TRBV7-2

CDR3nt: TGTGCCAGCAGCTCCGGGACAGGGAGCTACGAGCAGTACTTC
CDR3aa: CASSSGTGSYEQYF
abundance: NA
j_gene: TRBJ2-7
d_gene: TRBD1
v_gene: TRBV11-1

CDR3nt: TGTGCCAGCAGCCAAGAACGGAGCGGGGGGATAGATACGCAGTATTTT
CDR3aa: CASSQERSGGIDTQYF
abundance: NA
j_gene: TRBJ2-3
d_gene: TRBD2
v_gene: TRBV3-1/TRBV3-2

CDR3nt: TGCAGCGTTGCAGACCTTGGACAGGGGACCGGGGCCAACGTCCTGACTTTC
CDR3aa: CSVADLGQGTGANVLTF
abundance: NA
j_gene: TRBJ2-6
d_gene: TRBD1
v_gene: TRBV29-1

CDR3nt: TGCGCCAGCAGCTTGGGGGCAGGGGGCGCGAGTGGTAGACAGTACTTC
CDR3aa: CASSLGAGGASGRQYF
abundance: NA
j_gene: TRBJ2-7
d_gene: TRBD1
v_gene: TRBV5-1

CDR3nt: TGTGCCAGCAGGGCGGACAGGGGAGCCACTGAAGCTTTCTTT
CDR3aa: CASRADRGATEAFF
abundance: NA
j_gene: TRBJ1-1
d_gene: TRBD1
v_gene: TRBV28

CDR3nt: TGTGCCAGCAGCTTAGACTGGGACAGGGGGCTTCAGGGGATTGAAAAACTGTTTTTT
CDR3aa: CASSLDWDRGLQGIEKLFF
abundance: NA
j_gene: TRBJ1-4
d_gene: TRBD1
v_gene: TRBV7-9

CDR3nt: TGTGCCAGCAGCGGTACCGGGACCGCCCTAGGTACCGGGGAGCTGTTTTTT
CDR3aa: CASSGTGTALGTGELFF
abundance: few
j_gene: TRBJ2-2
d_gene: NA
v_gene: TRBV13

CDR3nt: TGTGCCAGCAGCGCCGGACTAGCGGGGGGGGGCACAGATACGCAGTATTTT
CDR3aa: CASSAGLAGGGTDTQYF
abundance: NA
j_gene: TRBJ2-3
d_gene: TRBD2
v_gene: TRBV9

CDR3nt: TGTGCCAGCAGACGCGGACAGGGTGGCGAGCAGTACTTC
CDR3aa: CASRRGQGGEQYF
abundance: NA
j_gene: TRBJ2-7
d_gene: TRBD1
v_gene: TRBV2

CDR3nt: TGTGCCAGCAGCCAAGGTGGGGGGGGAGGCCAGGGTACGCAGTATTTT
CDR3aa: CASSQGGGGGQGTQYF
abundance: NA
j_gene: TRBJ2-3
d_gene: TRBD2
v_gene: TRBV3-1/TRBV3-2

CDR3nt: TGTGCCAGCAGCCAAGCAGGGACAGGGGCCTACGAGCAGTACTTC
CDR3aa: CASSQAGTGAYEQYF
abundance: NA
j_gene: TRBJ2-7
d_gene: TRBD1
v_gene: TRBV3-1/TRBV3-2

CDR3nt: TGTGCCAGCAGCGACGGACTAGCGGGAGATACGCAGTATTTT
CDR3aa: CASSDGLAGDTQYF
abundance: NA
j_gene: TRBJ2-3
d_gene: TRBD2
v_gene: TRBV9

CDR3nt: TGTGCCAGCAGCGTGGCCCTTCGAGGGAGCAATCAGCCCCAGCATTTT
CDR3aa: CASSVALRGSNQPQHF
abundance: NA
j_gene: TRBJ1-5
d_gene: NA
v_gene: TRBV5-6

CDR3nt: TGTGTCAGAAGCCCCGGAAGGGGGGCACCCTACGAGCAGTACTTC
CDR3aa: CVRSPGRGAPYEQYF
abundance: NA
j_gene: TRBJ2-7
d_gene: NA
v_gene: TRBV7-5

CDR3nt: TGTGCCAGTAGTATTGGCGCGGGGGTCCAAGAGACCCAGTACTTC
CDR3aa: CASSIGAGVQETQYF
abundance: NA
j_gene: TRBJ2-5
d_gene: TRBD2
v_gene: TRBV19

CDR3nt: TGTGCCACCAGCAGAGATATGGGCGCCCCGGGCGAGCAGTACTTC
CDR3aa: CATSRDMGAPGEQYF
abundance: NA
j_gene: TRBJ2-7
d_gene: NA
v_gene: TRBV15

CDR3nt: TGTGCCAGCAGTGAAGAAGGGACAGGAGGAAACACCATATATTTT
CDR3aa: CASSEEGTGGNTIYF
abundance: NA
j_gene: TRBJ1-3
d_gene: TRBD1
v_gene: TRBV2

CDR3nt: TGCGCCAGCAGCCAAGATGGGCGGGACAGGACCTACAATGAGCAGTTCTTC
CDR3aa: CASSQDGRDRTYNEQFF
abundance: NA
j_gene: TRBJ2-1
d_gene: TRBD1
v_gene: TRBV4-1

CDR3nt: TGTGCCAGTAGTATAAGGCAGGGTGGGGCCGAGCAGTACTTC
CDR3aa: CASSIRQGGAEQYF
abundance: NA
j_gene: TRBJ2-7
d_gene: NA
v_gene: TRBV19

CDR3nt: TGTGCCAGCAGTCCCACCACAGACTATGGCTACACCTTC
CDR3aa: CASSPTTDYGYTF
abundance: NA
j_gene: TRBJ1-2
d_gene: NA
v_gene: TRBV12-3/TRBV12-4

CDR3nt: TGTGCCAGCAGCAGGGTGTACGGCACCGGGGAGCTGTTTTTT
CDR3aa: CASSRVYGTGELFF
abundance: NA
j_gene: TRBJ2-2
d_gene: NA
v_gene: TRBV28

CDR3nt: TGTGCCAGCAGCCAAGGGGACAGGTTCAATCAGCCCCAGCATTTT
CDR3aa: CASSQGDRFNQPQHF
abundance: NA
j_gene: TRBJ1-5
d_gene: TRBD1
v_gene: TRBV3-1/TRBV3-2

CDR3nt: TGCAGCGTTGAAGGGGGCCGGGAGACCCAGTACTTC
CDR3aa: CSVEGGRETQYF
abundance: NA
j_gene: TRBJ2-5
d_gene: NA
v_gene: TRBV29-1

CDR3nt: TGTGCCAGCAGCTCCCGGACAGGGATTTCCTACGAGCAGTACTTC
CDR3aa: CASSSRTGISYEQYF
abundance: NA
j_gene: TRBJ2-7
d_gene: TRBD1
v_gene: TRBV5-4

CDR3nt: TGTGCCAGCTCCCCCACCGGGACACTAAATCAGCCCCAGCATTTT
CDR3aa: CASSPTGTLNQPQHF
abundance: NA
j_gene: TRBJ1-5
d_gene: NA
v_gene: TRBV18

CDR3nt: TGTGCTAGTGGTAGGGGGGGGTTTCAAGAGACCCAGTACTTC
CDR3aa: CASGRGGFQETQYF
abundance: NA
j_gene: TRBJ2-5
d_gene: NA
v_gene: TRBV12-5

CDR3nt: TGTGCCAGCAGCCGCGGAGGGGGTGGCAATCAGCCCCAGCATTTT
CDR3aa: CASSRGGGGNQPQHF
abundance: NA
j_gene: TRBJ1-5
d_gene: NA
v_gene: TRBV7-8

CDR3nt: TGTGCCAGCAGCTTAGAGGGGTTCAGGGGAAGGGACACTGAAGCTTTCTTT
CDR3aa: CASSLEGFRGRDTEAFF
abundance: NA
j_gene: TRBJ1-1
d_gene: NA
v_gene: TRBV11-3

CDR3nt: TGCGCCAGCAGCCAAGGAAGAGGAGAGACCCAGTACTTC
CDR3aa: CASSQGRGETQYF
abundance: NA
j_gene: TRBJ2-5
d_gene: NA
v_gene: TRBV4-3

CDR3nt: TGTGCCAGCAGTCGGGAGACCCAGTACTTC
CDR3aa: CASSRETQYF
abundance: once
j_gene: TRBJ2-5
d_gene: NA
v_gene: TRBV7-9

CDR3nt: TGCAGCGTTGAGGGGGGACAGGTAACAGATACGCAGTATTTT
CDR3aa: CSVEGGQVTDTQYF
abundance: once
j_gene: TRBJ2-3
d_gene: TRBD1
v_gene: TRBV29-1

CDR3nt: TGTGCCAGCAGCCAAGTCGTGGGGTTCCGGGAAGCTTTCTTT
CDR3aa: CASSQVVGFREAFF
abundance: NA
j_gene: TRBJ1-1
d_gene: NA
v_gene: TRBV3-1/TRBV3-2

CDR3nt: TGCGCCAGCAGCCAACAGGGACAGGGGACAAGCGAGCAGTACTTC
CDR3aa: CASSQQGQGTSEQYF
abundance: NA
j_gene: TRBJ2-7
d_gene: TRBD1
v_gene: TRBV4-1

CDR3nt: TGTGCCAGCAGCCAAGCCGTGGGCTCCTACTCTGGAAACACCATATATTTT
CDR3aa: CASSQAVGSYSGNTIYF
abundance: NA
j_gene: TRBJ1-3
d_gene: NA
v_gene: TRBV4-2

CDR3nt: TGTGCTAGTGGTTTGGACCCCGGGACTAGCGGGCGGGCCCAGTACTTC
CDR3aa: CASGLDPGTSGRAQYF
abundance: NA
j_gene: TRBJ2-5
d_gene: TRBD2
v_gene: TRBV12-5

CDR3nt: TGCGCCAGCAGCCGGGGACGGAACCAAGAGACCCAGTACTTC
CDR3aa: CASSRGRNQETQYF
abundance: once
j_gene: TRBJ2-5
d_gene: NA
v_gene: TRBV4-1